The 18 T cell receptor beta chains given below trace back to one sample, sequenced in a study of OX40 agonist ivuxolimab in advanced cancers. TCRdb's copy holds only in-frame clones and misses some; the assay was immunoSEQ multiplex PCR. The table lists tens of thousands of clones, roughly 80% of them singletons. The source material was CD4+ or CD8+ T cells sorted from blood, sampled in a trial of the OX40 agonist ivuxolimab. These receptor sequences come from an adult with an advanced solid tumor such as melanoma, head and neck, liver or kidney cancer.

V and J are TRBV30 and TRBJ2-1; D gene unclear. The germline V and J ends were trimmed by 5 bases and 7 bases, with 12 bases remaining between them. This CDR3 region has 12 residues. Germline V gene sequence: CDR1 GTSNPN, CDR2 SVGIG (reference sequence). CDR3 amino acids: CAWEQVINEQFF. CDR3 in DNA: TGTGCCTGGGAGCAGGTCATTAATGAGCAGTTCTTC. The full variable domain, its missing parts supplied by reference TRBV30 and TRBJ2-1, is SQTIHQWPATLVQPVGSPLSLECTVEGTSNPNLYWYRQAAGRGLQLLFYSVGIGQISSEVPQNLSASRPQDRQFILSSKKLLLSDSGFYLCAWEQVINEQFFGPGTRLTVL.

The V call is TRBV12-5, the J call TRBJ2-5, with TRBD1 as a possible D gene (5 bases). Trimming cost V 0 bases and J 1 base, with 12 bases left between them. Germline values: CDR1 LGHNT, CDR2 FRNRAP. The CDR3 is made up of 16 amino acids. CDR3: CASGLVIYQGQETQYF. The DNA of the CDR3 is TGTGCTAGTGGTTTGGTAATATATCAGGGCCAAGAGACCCAGTACTTC.

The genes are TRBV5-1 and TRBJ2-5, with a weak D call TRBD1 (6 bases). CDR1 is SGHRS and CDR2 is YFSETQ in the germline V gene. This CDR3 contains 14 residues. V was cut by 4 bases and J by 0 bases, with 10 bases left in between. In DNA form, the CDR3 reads TGCGCCAGCAGCCCAGGGGACCACCAAGAGACCCAGTACTTC. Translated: CASSPGDHQETQYF.

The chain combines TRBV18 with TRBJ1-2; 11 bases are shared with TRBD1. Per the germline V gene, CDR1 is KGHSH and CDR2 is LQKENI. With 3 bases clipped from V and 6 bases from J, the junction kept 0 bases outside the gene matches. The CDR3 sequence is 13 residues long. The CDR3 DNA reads TGTGCCAGCTCACCGGGACAGGGGGATGGCTACACCTTC. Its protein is CASSPGQGDGYTF.

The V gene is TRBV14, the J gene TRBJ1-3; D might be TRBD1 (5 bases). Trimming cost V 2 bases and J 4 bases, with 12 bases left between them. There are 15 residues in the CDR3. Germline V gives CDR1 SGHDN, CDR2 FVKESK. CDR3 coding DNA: TGTGCCAGCAGCCAAAGAGGGGTTGTAGGAAACACCATATATTTT. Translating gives CASSQRGVVGNTIYF.

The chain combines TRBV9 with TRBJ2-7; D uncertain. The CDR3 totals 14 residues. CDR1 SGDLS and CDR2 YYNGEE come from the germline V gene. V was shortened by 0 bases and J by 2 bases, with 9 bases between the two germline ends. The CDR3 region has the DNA TGTGCCAGCAGCGTAGGGGTCCACCCCTACGAGCAGTACTTC. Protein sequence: CASSVGVHPYEQYF.

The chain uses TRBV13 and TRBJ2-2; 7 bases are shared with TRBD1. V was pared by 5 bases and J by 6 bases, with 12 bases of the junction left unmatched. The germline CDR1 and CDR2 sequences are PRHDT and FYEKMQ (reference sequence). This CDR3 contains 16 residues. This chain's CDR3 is CASSTPWTGSAGELFF. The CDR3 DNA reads TGTGCCAGCAGCACTCCCTGGACAGGTAGTGCCGGGGAGCTGTTTTTT.

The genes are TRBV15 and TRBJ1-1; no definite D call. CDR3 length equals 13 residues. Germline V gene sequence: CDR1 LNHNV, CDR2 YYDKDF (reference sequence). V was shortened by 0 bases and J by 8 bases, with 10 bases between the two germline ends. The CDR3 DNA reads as TGTGCCACCAGCAGAGATCGACGGACGGAAGCTTTCTTT. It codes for CATSRDRRTEAFF.

CDR3 sequence: CASSQDRQGGYGYTF. The CDR3 nucleotides read TGTGCCAGCAGCCAAGATCGGCAGGGGGGCTATGGCTACACCTTC. The rearrangement uses TRBV4-2 and TRBJ1-2, with TRBD1 matching over 7 bases. This CDR3 has 15 amino acids. Trimming cost V 0 bases and J 4 bases; bases outside gene matches: 5. CDR1 is LGHNA and CDR2 is YNFKEQ in the germline V gene.

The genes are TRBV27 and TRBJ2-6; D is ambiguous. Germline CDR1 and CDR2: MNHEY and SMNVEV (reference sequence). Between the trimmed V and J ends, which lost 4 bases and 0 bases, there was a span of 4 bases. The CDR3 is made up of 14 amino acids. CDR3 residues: CASSWTSGANVLTF. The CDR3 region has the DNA TGTGCCAGCAGTTGGACCTCTGGGGCCAACGTCCTGACTTTC.

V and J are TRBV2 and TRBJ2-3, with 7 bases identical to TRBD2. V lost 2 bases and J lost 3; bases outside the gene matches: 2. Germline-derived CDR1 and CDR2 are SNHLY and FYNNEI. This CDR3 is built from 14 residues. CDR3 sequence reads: CASSEREGTDTQYF. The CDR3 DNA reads TGTGCCAGCAGTGAAAGGGAGGGGACAGATACGCAGTATTTT.

This CDR3 is CSVERQATGELFF. The CDR3 nucleotides are TGCAGCGTTGAGAGACAGGCCACCGGGGAGCTGTTTTTT. The V call is TRBV29-1, the J call TRBJ2-2, with a tentative D call TRBD1 (6 bases). The CDR3 is 13 residues long. The ends were cut back, 3 bases at V and 4 bases at J, with 9 bases in the middle. Germline loops: CDR1 SQVTM, CDR2 ANQGSEA.

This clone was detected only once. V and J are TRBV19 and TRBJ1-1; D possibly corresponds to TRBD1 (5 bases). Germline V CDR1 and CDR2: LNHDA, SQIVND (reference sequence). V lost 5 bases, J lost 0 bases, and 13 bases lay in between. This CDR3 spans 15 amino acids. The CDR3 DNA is TGTGCCAGTAGTCTTCCCCCAGGGTTGAACACTGAAGCTTTCTTT. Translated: CASSLPPGLNTEAFF. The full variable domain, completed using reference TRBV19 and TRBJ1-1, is DGGITQSPKYLFRKEGQNVTLSCEQNLNHDAMYWYRQDPGQGLRLIYYSQIVNDFQKGDIAEGYSVSREKKESFPLTVTSAQKNPTAFYLCASSLPPGLNTEAFFGQGTRLTVV.

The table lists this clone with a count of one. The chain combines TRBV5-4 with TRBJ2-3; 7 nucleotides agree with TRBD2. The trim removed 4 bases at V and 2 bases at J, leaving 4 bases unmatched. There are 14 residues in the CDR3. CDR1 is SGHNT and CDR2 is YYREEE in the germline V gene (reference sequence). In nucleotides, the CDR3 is TGTGCCAGCAGCGTTAGCGGGCCCACAGATACGCAGTATTTT. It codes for CASSVSGPTDTQYF.

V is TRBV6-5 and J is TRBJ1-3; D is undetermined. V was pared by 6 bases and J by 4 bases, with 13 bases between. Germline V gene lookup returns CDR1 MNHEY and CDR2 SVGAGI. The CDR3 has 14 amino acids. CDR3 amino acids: CASRADLAGNTIYF. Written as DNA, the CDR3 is TGTGCCAGCAGAGCAGATTTGGCAGGAAACACCATATATTTT.

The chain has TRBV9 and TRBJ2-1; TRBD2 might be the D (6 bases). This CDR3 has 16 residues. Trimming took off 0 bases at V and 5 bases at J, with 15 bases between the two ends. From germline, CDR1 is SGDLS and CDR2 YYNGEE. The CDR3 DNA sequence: TGTGCCAGCAGCGTAGCTTACGGGGGAATCCACAATGAGCAGTTCTTC. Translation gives CASSVAYGGIHNEQFF.

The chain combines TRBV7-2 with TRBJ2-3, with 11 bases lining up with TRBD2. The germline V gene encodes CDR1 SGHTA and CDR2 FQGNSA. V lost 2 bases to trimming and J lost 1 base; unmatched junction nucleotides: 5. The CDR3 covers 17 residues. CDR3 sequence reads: CASSLRGSGGGTDTQYF. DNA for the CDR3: TGTGCCAGCAGCTTACGGGGTAGCGGGGGGGGCACAGATACGCAGTATTTT.

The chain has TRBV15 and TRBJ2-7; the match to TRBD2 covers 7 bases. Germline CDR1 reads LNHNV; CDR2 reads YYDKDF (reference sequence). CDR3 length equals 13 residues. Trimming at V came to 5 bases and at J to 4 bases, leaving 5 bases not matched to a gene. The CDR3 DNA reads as TGTGCCACCAGCCTGGCTAGCGGATACGAGCAGTACTTC. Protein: CATSLASGYEQYF.